This TCR beta chain was sequenced during a study of T cells in narcolepsy (dated by TCRdb to the late 2010s). Broadly, across the study: The study enrolled patients with narcolepsy type 1 or type 2 (NT1, NT2) together with healthy control donors. The study used TCR Vbeta sequencing to track clonotypes in blood and CSF while looking for autoreactive T cells in narcolepsy patients that target self-antigens of hypocretin neurons (hypocretin, TRIB2). Results the study describes overall, beyond this receptor: No sequences matching autoreactive T cell clones were contained in some blood memory CD4+ repertoires from patients and controls. Patients and controls had similar numbers of sequenced blood memory CD4+ clonotypes, with averages of around 41,000 in patients and around 36,000 in controls. According to the report, autoreactive clonotypes were detected serially in the blood of the same patients and of different patients, but not in healthy controls. Plots that compared CSF and blood CD4+ T cell clonotypes from the same patient highlighted HCRT-specific and TRIB2-specific autoreactive clonotypes.

Library creation used the immunoSEQ multiplex PCR assay. TCRdb took over this immuneACCESS table, retaining in-frame rearrangements with V and J assigned. Such tables are incomplete; in checked studies, under half of the missing clones stem from an unresolved V gene, and the remainder is unexplained. The sample includes almost 25,000 clones, with 60% to 75% observed a single time. Jointly, the top ten make up 12% of the sample. V and J are truncated by 8 bases and 2 bases respectively, leaving an intervening sequence of 16 bases. The CDR3 contains 14 residues, cysteine and phenylalanine counted. Only the CDR3 DNA is retained, 42 bases long and in frame from the first base. Taken from the germline V gene, the CDR1 and CDR2 loops are SNHLY and FYNNEI. Memory CD4+ T cells were sorted ex vivo from peripheral blood of narcolepsy patients and healthy controls for TCR Vbeta sequencing. This clone counts as medium-sized (0.01 to 0.1%). The specificity of this receptor is unknown. No much larger clone exists at a distance of one base, and base qualities are not known.

This receptor chain uses TRBV2 and TRBJ2-7, with a tentative D gene TRBD2 over 6 matching bases. Sequenced: memory (CD45RA-) CD4+ T cells from blood. The cell subset or site label, read with the paper, signifies: memory T cells sorted ex vivo from peripheral blood. The receptor was isolated from a human donor in good health. The CDR3 in this case is CASLTSPPPYEQYF. The DNA sequence follows: TGTGCCAGCTTAACTAGCCCACCCCCCTACGAGCAGTACTTC.